A single sample is the source of the 30 T cell receptor beta chains below, sequenced in a study of cytotoxic CD8 clonotypes in ibrutinib-treated CLL. Method: immunoSEQ multiplex PCR; TCRdb's copy keeps in-frame clones and lacks some. This sample has 250,000 or so clones, with 70% found just once. Here the sequenced sample was PBMCs, taken after 24 months of ibrutinib treatment. The receptor source for this set is a human donor with chronic lymphocytic leukemia.

This clone has more than one count but fewer than ten. The genes are TRBV5-8 and TRBJ2-2; 12 bases fit TRBD2. The V segment lost 0 bases and the J segment 6 bases; nucleotides outside the gene matches: 0. Per the germline V gene, CDR1 is SGHTS and CDR2 is YDEGEE. There are 15 residues in the CDR3. The chain's CDR3 is CASSLGLAGAGELFF. CDR3 bases: TGTGCCAGCAGCTTGGGACTAGCGGGAGCCGGGGAGCTGTTTTTT.

The chain has TRBV9 and TRBJ1-4; D gene unclear. The DNA end lines up better with TRBJ2-2; the J call may be wrong. Germline lookup yields CDR1 SGDLS and CDR2 YYNGEE. The CDR3 totals 11 residues. CDR3 DNA: TGTGCCAGCAGCTTGTATGGGGAGCTGTTTTTT. This sequence encodes CASSLYGELFF.

V and J are TRBV28 and TRBJ2-5, with 10 bases that match TRBD2. The J call is in doubt because the DNA end fits TRBJ2-7 better. Per germline, CDR1 MDHEN and CDR2 SYDVKM. This CDR3 comprises 16 residues. The DNA of the CDR3 is TGTGCCAGCAGTTCCCCCGAACTAGCGGGATCCTACGAGCAGTACTTC. Encoded protein: CASSSPELAGSYEQYF.

This clone came up once. V gene TRBV29-1 combines with J gene TRBJ2-1; possibly TRBD1 or TRBD2 for D (6 bases each). The CDR3 sequence is 13 residues long. Germline V gene data show CDR1 as SQVTM and CDR2 as ANQGSEA. Here the CDR3 DNA reads TGCACGCTAGGGGGGCCCTCCTACAATGAGCAGTTCTTC. As protein: CTLGGPSYNEQFF.

This chain links TRBV19 with TRBJ2-1; D might be TRBD2 (5 bases). CDR1 and CDR2 from the germline V gene are LNHDA and SQIVND (reference sequence). The CDR3 spans 14 residues. Trimming pared 11 bases from V and 0 bases from J, leaving 14 bases between. The CDR3 sequence is CAVRRPSSYNEQFF. The CDR3 DNA reads as TGTGCCGTCAGGAGGCCCAGCTCCTACAATGAGCAGTTCTTC.

The chain has TRBV2 and TRBJ2-7; 8 bases agree with TRBD1. Germline V gene sequence: CDR1 SNHLY, CDR2 FYNNEI. CDR3 length: 16 residues. Trimming removed 7 bases from V and 3 bases from J; junction bases left unmatched: 14. The CDR3 protein is CASKVEQGETDYEQYF. Here the CDR3 DNA reads TGTGCCAGCAAGGTGGAACAGGGGGAAACAGACTACGAGCAGTACTTC.

The chain employs TRBV4-3 and TRBJ2-7, with D perhaps matching TRBD1 (6 bases). The CDR3 sequence is 14 residues long. V lost 4 bases to trimming and J lost 2 bases, with 12 bases between them. CDR1 and CDR2 (germline): LGHNA, YSLEER. The CDR3 spells CASSLRTGPYEQYF. The CDR3, as DNA: TGCGCCAGCAGCCTTCGAACAGGGCCCTACGAGCAGTACTTC.

This clone was detected a few times. The genes are TRBV29-1 and TRBJ2-3; D is unclear. Germline CDR1 reads SQVTM; CDR2 reads ANQGSEA. V lost 3 bases to trimming and J lost 0 bases, with 4 bases between them. There are 12 residues in the CDR3. The CDR3 loop reads CSVDLSTDTQYF. DNA of the CDR3: TGCAGCGTTGACCTTAGCACAGATACGCAGTATTTT.

V usage is TRBV2 and J usage is TRBJ2-4; tentatively, D is TRBD1 or TRBD2 (6 bases each). CDR3 length equals 16 residues. The V end lost 5 bases, the J end lost 1 base, and 15 bases lay between the germline ends. The germline V gene has CDR1 SNHLY and CDR2 FYNNEI. The CDR3 DNA reads TGTGCCAGCAGTTTACTAGCAGGGGTTGCCAAAAACATTCAGTACTTC. Amino acids: CASSLLAGVAKNIQYF.

CDR3 in amino acids: CSITGNYGYTF. CDR3 coding DNA: TGCAGTATCACAGGGAACTATGGCTACACCTTC. The chain links TRBV20-1 to TRBJ1-2; D is possibly TRBD1 (6 bases). Trimming left V 8 bases short and J 2 bases short, with 9 bases between. Germline values: CDR1 DFQATT, CDR2 SNEGSKA (reference sequence). The CDR3 runs to 11 residues.

The V and J genes are TRBV10-3 and TRBJ1-5; D ambiguous. The V gene lost 0 bases and the J gene lost 9 bases, with 9 bases spanning the gap. Looked up from germline, CDR1 is ENHRY and CDR2 is SYGVKD. The CDR3 extends over 13 amino acids. This chain's CDR3 is CAISESKGRPQHF. The CDR3 bases are TGTGCCATCAGTGAGTCGAAGGGAAGGCCCCAGCATTTT.

This clone showed up just a few times. The chain is built from TRBV6-6 and TRBJ1-3; D is undetermined. The germline V gene encodes CDR1 MNHNY and CDR2 SVGAGI (reference sequence). The CDR3 runs 14 residues. Trimming pared 5 bases from V and 0 bases from J, leaving 8 bases between. This chain's CDR3 is CASSPSSSGNTIYF. The CDR3 DNA follows: TGTGCCAGCAGTCCAAGCTCCTCTGGAAACACCATATATTTT.

The CDR3, as DNA: TGTGCCAGCAGCTTCCCGGACGAGCAGTACTTC. Its translation is CASSFPDEQYF. The chain is built from TRBV7-9 and TRBJ2-7, with D unresolved. Germline CDR1 reads SEHNR; CDR2 reads FQNEAQ (reference sequence). V lost 3 bases to trimming and J lost 5 bases, with 5 bases between them. CDR3 length equals 11 residues. Full variable domain (rest looked up from reference TRBV7-9 and TRBJ2-7): DTGVSQNPRHKITKRGQNVTFRCDPISEHNRLYWYRQTLGQGPEFLTYFQNEAQLEKSRLLSDRFSAERPKGSFSTLEIQRTEQGDSAMYLCASSFPDEQYFGPGTRLTVT.

This clone was detected once. This chain uses TRBV4-1 with TRBJ2-7, with TRBD2 identical over 11 bases. Germline V gene lookup returns CDR1 MGHRA and CDR2 YSYEKL. The J segment lost 4 bases and the V segment lost 4 bases, leaving 6 bases of the junction unmatched. There are 15 residues in the CDR3. The CDR3 spells CASSPDLAGGYEQYF. The CDR3 DNA is TGCGCCAGCAGCCCCGACCTAGCGGGAGGATACGAGCAGTACTTC.

Only a few counts were recorded for this clone. This chain links TRBV28 with TRBJ2-1; TRBD2 matches at 8 bases. CDR3 size: 14 residues. With V trimmed by 10 bases and J by 9 bases, 14 bases remained unmatched. Germline V gives CDR1 MDHEN, CDR2 SYDVKM. The CDR3 bases are TGTGCCACCCATGCGGGGACTAGAACATCTGAGCAGTTCTTC. It codes for CATHAGTRTSEQFF. The complete variable domain, with remaining parts taken from reference TRBV28 and TRBJ2-1, reads DVKVTQSSRYLVKRTGEKVFLECVQDMDHENMFWYRQDPGLGLRLIYFSYDVKMKEKGDIPEGYSVSREKKERFSLILESASTNQTSMYLCATHAGTRTSEQFFGPGTRLTVL.

The V and J genes are TRBV19 and TRBJ2-3; TRBD1 matches at 7 bases. Trimming cost V 9 bases and J 1 base; bases outside gene matches: 4. This CDR3 has 13 amino acids. From germline, CDR1 is LNHDA and CDR2 SQIVND (reference sequence). The chain's CDR3 is CASTGQGTDTQYF. CDR3 DNA sequence: TGTGCCAGCACCGGACAGGGCACAGATACGCAGTATTTT.

This chain links TRBV5-1 with TRBJ2-3; a weak D match, TRBD1 (6 bases). CDR1 is SGHRS, CDR2 YFSETQ, per germline. This CDR3 is 15 amino acids long. The V gene lost 5 bases and the J gene lost 2 bases, with 15 bases spanning the gap. DNA for the CDR3: TGCGCCAGCAGGGGCAACACAGGGATCACAGATACGCAGTATTTT. Its protein product is CASRGNTGITDTQYF.

This clone came up once. The chain has TRBV21-1 and TRBJ2-3; TRBD1, the D gene given by the table, was not confirmed from the DNA. TRBV21-1 is an annotated pseudogene. The CDR3 totals 15 residues. CDR3 loop: CASSKDRVLTDTQYF. The CDR3 DNA reads TGTGCCAGCAGCAAAGACAGGGTACTCACAGATACGCAGTATTTT.

V usage is TRBV4-2 and J usage is TRBJ2-7; D perhaps matches TRBD1 (7 bases). This CDR3 has 15 amino acids. With 1 base removed from V and 4 bases from J, the gap between germline ends came to 14 bases. CDR1 and CDR2 from the germline V gene are LGHNA and YNFKEQ. The CDR3 nucleotides read TGTGCCAGCAGCCAAGGGTCAGGGGGGTGGTACGAGCAGTACTTC. It codes for CASSQGSGGWYEQYF.

V gene TRBV7-2 combines with J gene TRBJ2-4; D unresolved. The CDR3 is 14 amino acids. Germline loops: CDR1 SGHTA, CDR2 FQGNSA. The V end was cut by 0 bases, the J end by 8 bases, with 11 bases between. CDR3 region: CASSLAGREDIQYF. The CDR3 region has the DNA TGTGCCAGCAGCTTAGCGGGCCGTGAGGACATTCAGTACTTC. Using reference TRBV7-2 and TRBJ2-4 for the parts outside the CDR3, the full variable domain is GAGVSQSPSNKVTEKGKDVELRCDPISGHTALYWYRQSLGQGLEFLIYFQGNSAPDKSGLPSDRFSAERTGGSVSTLTIQRTQQEDSAVYLCASSLAGREDIQYFGAGTRLSVL.

The rearrangement uses TRBV5-4 and TRBJ1-5; D gene ambiguous. V dropped 1 base and J dropped 3 bases, with 8 bases sitting between them. The CDR3 totals 14 residues. Germline V gene sequence: CDR1 SGHNT, CDR2 YYREEE (reference sequence). This chain's CDR3 is CASSLWGNNQPQHF. The CDR3 DNA is TGTGCCAGCAGCTTGTGGGGAAACAATCAGCCCCAGCATTTT. Using reference TRBV5-4 and TRBJ1-5 for the parts outside the CDR3, the full variable domain is ETGVTQSPTHLIKTRGQQVTLRCSSQSGHNTVSWYQQALGQGPQFIFQYYREEENGRGNFPPRFSGLQFPNYSSELNVNALELDDSALYLCASSLWGNNQPQHFGDGTRLSIL.

The chain recombines TRBV27 with TRBJ1-1; D unclear. Trimming took off 4 bases at V and 1 base at J, with 7 bases between the two ends. The CDR3 extends over 13 amino acids. CDR1 is MNHEY and CDR2 is SMNVEV in the germline V gene (reference sequence). The CDR3 loop reads CASSSIKNTEAFF. The CDR3 nucleotides are TGTGCCAGCAGTTCCATCAAGAACACTGAAGCTTTCTTT.

The chain has TRBV29-1 and TRBJ2-7; TRBD2 aligns across 8 bases. The V segment lost 5 bases and the J segment 0 bases; nucleotides outside the gene matches: 9. The CDR3 runs 15 residues. Germline V gene lookup returns CDR1 SQVTM and CDR2 ANQGSEA. The DNA of the CDR3 is TGCAGCGTTAATTTGGCGGGAGGTCCCTCCTACGAGCAGTACTTC. Its protein is CSVNLAGGPSYEQYF.

This clone occurred once. This chain connects TRBV2 to TRBJ2-7, with D possibly matching TRBD1 (6 bases). This CDR3 spans 13 amino acids. Trimming left V 4 bases short and J 5 bases short, with 12 bases between. CDR1 SNHLY and CDR2 FYNNEI come from the germline V gene. The CDR3: CASSVDGGNEQYF. The CDR3 coding sequence is TGTGCCAGCAGTGTAGATGGGGGCAACGAGCAGTACTTC.

This chain links TRBV6-5 with TRBJ2-2, with D possibly being TRBD2 (7 bases). The CDR3 has 16 amino acids. Germline values: CDR1 MNHEY, CDR2 SVGAGI. Trimming took 0 bases from V and 6 from J, leaving 14 bases between them. The CDR3, as DNA: TGTGCCAGCAGTTACTCGAAGGGGGGGATAGCCGGGGAGCTGTTTTTT. It codes for CASSYSKGGIAGELFF.

The chain is built from TRBV30 and TRBJ2-3; 7 bases map to TRBD2. CDR1 GTSNPN and CDR2 SVGIG come from the germline V gene (reference sequence). The trim removed 4 bases at V and 2 bases at J, leaving 3 bases unmatched. CDR3 length: 13 amino acids. The CDR3 sequence: CAWTSGDTDTQYF. The CDR3 DNA reads TGTGCCTGGACTAGCGGAGACACAGATACGCAGTATTTT.

The rearrangement uses TRBV27 and TRBJ1-2; D is uncertain. CDR1 and CDR2 from the germline V gene are MNHEY and SMNVEV (reference sequence). This CDR3 comprises 15 residues. Trimming took 8 bases from V and 3 from J, leaving 19 bases between them. CDR3 in amino acids: CASQGSDGTYYGYTF. The CDR3 bases are TGTGCCAGCCAAGGAAGTGACGGAACCTACTATGGCTACACCTTC.

The chain joins TRBV29-1 to TRBJ1-1; D is undetermined. The germline CDR1 and CDR2 sequences are SQVTM and ANQGSEA. The CDR3 is 13 amino acids. Trimming pared 4 bases from V and 1 base from J, leaving 10 bases between. The CDR3 loop is CSVVEARNTEAFF. DNA for the CDR3: TGCAGCGTTGTGGAGGCTCGGAACACTGAAGCTTTCTTT.

This rearrangement joins TRBV28 to TRBJ2-1, with D hard to call. V shed 2 bases and J shed 2 bases, with 10 bases lying between them. Germline V gene lookup returns CDR1 MDHEN and CDR2 SYDVKM. This CDR3 contains 15 residues. The CDR3 loop reads CASSLIEGAYNEQFF. The CDR3 coding sequence is TGTGCCAGCAGTTTAATAGAAGGAGCCTACAATGAGCAGTTCTTC.

The CDR3 nucleotides are TGTGCCGCTGATCCGGGAGGGACAGTTGTTGAGCAGTTCTTC. Its translation: CAADPGGTVVEQFF. The genes are TRBV6-1 and TRBJ2-1, with D tentatively TRBD2 (8 bases). The V end was cut by 11 bases, the J end by 9 bases, with 23 bases between. This CDR3 has 14 amino acids. Germline-derived CDR1 and CDR2 are MNHNS and SASEGT.